The entry below describes one TCR beta chain. TCRdb fed the reads into MiXCR, producing one record per CDR3 protein. The top ten clones hold 7% to 9% of a sample with nearly 650,000 distinct CDR3 sequences, 20% to 25% of them seen once. The sample originates from a study of T cell repertoires in cytomegalovirus infection. This CDR3 has 15 residues. J was trimmed by 2 bases and V by 7 bases; bases with no gene match: 6. Per germline, CDR1 LNHNV and CDR2 YYDKDF (reference sequence). This chain links TRBV15 with TRBJ1-2; 11 bases agree with TRBD1. The TCR sequence derives from a human donor in good health (CMV status not recorded). Some clones in this sample may be carry-over from other donors' samples. The sample taken for sequencing was CD8+ T cells from PBMCs. The CDR3: CATNGTGGENYGYTF. Here the CDR3 DNA reads TGTGCCACCAACGGGACAGGGGGTGAGAACTATGGCTACACCTTC.